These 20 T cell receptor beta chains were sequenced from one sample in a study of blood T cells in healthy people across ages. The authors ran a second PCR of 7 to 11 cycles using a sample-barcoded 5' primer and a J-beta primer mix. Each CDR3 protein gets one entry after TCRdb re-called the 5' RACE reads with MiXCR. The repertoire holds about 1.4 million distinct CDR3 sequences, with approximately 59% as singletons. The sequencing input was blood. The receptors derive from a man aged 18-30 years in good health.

The CDR3 DNA reads as TGCAGTGCTAGAGAGACGGACCAAGAGACCCAGTACTTC. Amino acids: CSARETDQETQYF. The V call is TRBV20-1, the J call TRBJ2-5; D not certain. The CDR3 loop spans 13 amino acids. Trimming stripped 0 bases from V and 0 bases from J, with 5 bases between. The germline V gene has CDR1 DFQATT and CDR2 SNEGSKA (reference sequence).

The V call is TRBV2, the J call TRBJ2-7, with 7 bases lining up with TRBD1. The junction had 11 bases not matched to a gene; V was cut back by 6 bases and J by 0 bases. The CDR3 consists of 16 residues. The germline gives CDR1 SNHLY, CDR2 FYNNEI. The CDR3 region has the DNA TGTGCCAGCAGGCCTAGCCAGGGGGTGAGCTCCTACGAGCAGTACTTC. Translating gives CASRPSQGVSSYEQYF.

Written as DNA, the CDR3 is TGCCCTTCTTGTTCGAGGCCCGGCTACACCTTC. It specifies CPSCSRPGYTF. The chain is built from TRBV5-1 and TRBJ1-2; D unresolved. The CDR3 is made up of 11 amino acids. Germline assignment: CDR1 SGHRS and CDR2 YFSETQ. Variable domain in full (rest from reference TRBV5-1 and TRBJ1-2): KAGVTQTPRYLIKTRGQQVTLSCSPISGHRSVSWYQQTPGQGLQFLFEYFSETQRNKGNFPGRFSGRQFSNSRSEMNVSTLELGDSALYLCPSCSRPGYTFGSGTRLTVV.

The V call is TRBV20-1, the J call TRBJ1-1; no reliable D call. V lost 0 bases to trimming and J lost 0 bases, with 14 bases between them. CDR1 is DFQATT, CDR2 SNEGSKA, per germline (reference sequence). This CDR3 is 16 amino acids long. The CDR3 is CSARDLTADMNTEAFF. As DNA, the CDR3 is TGCAGTGCTAGAGACCTGACTGCTGACATGAACACTGAAGCTTTCTTT.

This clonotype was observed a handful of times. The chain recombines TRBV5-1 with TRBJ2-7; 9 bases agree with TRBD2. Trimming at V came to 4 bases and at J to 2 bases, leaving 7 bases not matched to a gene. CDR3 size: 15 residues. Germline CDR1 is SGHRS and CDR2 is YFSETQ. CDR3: CASSPDSGGAYEQYF. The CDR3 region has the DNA TGCGCCAGCAGCCCCGATAGCGGGGGAGCCTACGAGCAGTACTTC.

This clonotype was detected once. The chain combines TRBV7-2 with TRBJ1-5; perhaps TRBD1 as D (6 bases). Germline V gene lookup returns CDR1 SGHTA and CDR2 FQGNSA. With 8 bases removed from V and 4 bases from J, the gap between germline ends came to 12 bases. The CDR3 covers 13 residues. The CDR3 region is CASAQGRNQPQHF. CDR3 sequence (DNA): TGTGCCAGCGCTCAGGGGCGTAATCAGCCCCAGCATTTT.

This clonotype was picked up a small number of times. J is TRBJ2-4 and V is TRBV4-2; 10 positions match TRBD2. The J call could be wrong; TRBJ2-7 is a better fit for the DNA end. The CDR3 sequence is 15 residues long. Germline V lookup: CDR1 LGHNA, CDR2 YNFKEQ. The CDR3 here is CASSQDIAGGYEQYF. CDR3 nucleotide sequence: TGTGCCAGCAGCCAAGATATAGCGGGAGGTTACGAGCAGTACTTC.

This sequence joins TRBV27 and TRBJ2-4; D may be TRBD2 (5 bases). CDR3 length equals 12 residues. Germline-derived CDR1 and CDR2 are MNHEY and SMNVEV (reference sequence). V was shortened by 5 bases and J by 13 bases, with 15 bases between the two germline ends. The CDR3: CASSPTSEEQYF. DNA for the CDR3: TGTGCCAGCAGTCCGACCTCGGAGGAGCAGTACTTC.

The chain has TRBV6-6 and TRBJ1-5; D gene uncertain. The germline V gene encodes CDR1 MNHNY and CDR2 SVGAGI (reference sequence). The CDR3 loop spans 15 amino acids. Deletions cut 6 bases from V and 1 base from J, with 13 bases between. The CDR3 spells CASRFITESNQPQHF. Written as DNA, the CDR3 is TGTGCCAGCAGATTTATCACCGAGAGCAATCAGCCCCAGCATTTT.

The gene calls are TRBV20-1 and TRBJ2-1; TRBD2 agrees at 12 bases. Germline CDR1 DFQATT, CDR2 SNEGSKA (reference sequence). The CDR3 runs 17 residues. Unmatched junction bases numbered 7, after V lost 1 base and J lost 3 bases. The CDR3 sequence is CSARGLAGGGHYNEQFF. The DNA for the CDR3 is TGCAGTGCTAGAGGGCTAGCGGGAGGGGGGCACTACAATGAGCAGTTCTTC.

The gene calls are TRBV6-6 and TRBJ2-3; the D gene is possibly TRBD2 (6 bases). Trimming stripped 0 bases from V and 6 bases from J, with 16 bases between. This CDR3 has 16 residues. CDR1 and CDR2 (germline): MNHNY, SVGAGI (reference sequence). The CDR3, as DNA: TGTGCCAGCAGTTACTCTCCCAGCGGGCCTCGCGATACGCAGTATTTT. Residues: CASSYSPSGPRDTQYF.

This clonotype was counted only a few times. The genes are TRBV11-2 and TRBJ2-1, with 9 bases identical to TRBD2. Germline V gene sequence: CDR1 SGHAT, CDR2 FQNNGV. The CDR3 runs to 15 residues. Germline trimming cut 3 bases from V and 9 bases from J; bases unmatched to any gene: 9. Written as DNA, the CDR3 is TGTGCCAGCAGCTTTGAAGCGGGAGGTTTAACTGAGCAGTTCTTC. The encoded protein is CASSFEAGGLTEQFF.

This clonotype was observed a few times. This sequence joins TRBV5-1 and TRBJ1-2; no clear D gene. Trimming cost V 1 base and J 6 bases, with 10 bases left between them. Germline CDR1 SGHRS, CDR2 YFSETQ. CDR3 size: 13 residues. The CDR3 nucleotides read TGCGCCAGCAGCTTGCACGGGGATAATGGCTACACCTTC. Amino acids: CASSLHGDNGYTF.

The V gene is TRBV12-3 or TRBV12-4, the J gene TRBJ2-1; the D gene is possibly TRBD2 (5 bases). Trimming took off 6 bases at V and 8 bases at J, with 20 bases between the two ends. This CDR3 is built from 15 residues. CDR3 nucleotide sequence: TGTGCCAGCAGCCCTTATCCCGAGGGCCCCGATGAGCAGTTCTTC. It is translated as CASSPYPEGPDEQFF.

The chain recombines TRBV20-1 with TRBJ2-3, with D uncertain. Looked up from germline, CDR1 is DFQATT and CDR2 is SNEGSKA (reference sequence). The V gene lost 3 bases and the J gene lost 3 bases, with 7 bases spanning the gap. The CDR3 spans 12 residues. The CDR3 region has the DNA TGCAGTGCTAGCGTTGAGACAGATACGCAGTATTTT. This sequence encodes CSASVETDTQYF.

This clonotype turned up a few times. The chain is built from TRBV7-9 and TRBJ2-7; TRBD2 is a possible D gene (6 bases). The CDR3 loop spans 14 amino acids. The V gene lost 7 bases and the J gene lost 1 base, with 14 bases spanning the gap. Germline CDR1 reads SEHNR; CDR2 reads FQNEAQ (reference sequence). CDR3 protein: CASTFLEGSYEQYF. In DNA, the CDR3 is TGTGCCAGCACCTTTTTGGAGGGATCCTACGAGCAGTACTTC.

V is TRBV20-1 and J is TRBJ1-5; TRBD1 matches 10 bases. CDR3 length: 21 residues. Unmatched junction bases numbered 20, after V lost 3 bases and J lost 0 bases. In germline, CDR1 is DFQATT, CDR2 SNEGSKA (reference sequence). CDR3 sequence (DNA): TGCAGTGCTAGGGAGTTTCCCGGAAGGACAGGGGGTTCATATAGCAATCAGCCCCAGCATTTT. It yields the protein CSAREFPGRTGGSYSNQPQHF.

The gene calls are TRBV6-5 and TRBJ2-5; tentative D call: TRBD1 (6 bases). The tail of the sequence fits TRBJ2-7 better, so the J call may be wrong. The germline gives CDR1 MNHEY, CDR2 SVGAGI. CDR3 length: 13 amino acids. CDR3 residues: CASSRPGTNEQYF. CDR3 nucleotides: TGTGCCAGCAGCCGTCCCGGGACAAACGAGCAGTACTTC.

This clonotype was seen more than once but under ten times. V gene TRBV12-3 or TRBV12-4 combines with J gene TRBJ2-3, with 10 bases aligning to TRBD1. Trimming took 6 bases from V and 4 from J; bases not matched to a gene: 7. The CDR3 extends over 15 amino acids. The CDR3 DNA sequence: TGTGCCAGCAGCCCGACAGGGGGCGCCGCAGATACGCAGTATTTT. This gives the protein CASSPTGGAADTQYF.

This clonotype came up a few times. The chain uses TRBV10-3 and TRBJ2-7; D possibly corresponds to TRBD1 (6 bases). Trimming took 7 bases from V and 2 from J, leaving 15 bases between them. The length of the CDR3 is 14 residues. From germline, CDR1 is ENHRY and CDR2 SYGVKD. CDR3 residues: CAIKQGIGAYEQYF. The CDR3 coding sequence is TGTGCCATCAAACAGGGAATCGGGGCCTACGAGCAGTACTTC.